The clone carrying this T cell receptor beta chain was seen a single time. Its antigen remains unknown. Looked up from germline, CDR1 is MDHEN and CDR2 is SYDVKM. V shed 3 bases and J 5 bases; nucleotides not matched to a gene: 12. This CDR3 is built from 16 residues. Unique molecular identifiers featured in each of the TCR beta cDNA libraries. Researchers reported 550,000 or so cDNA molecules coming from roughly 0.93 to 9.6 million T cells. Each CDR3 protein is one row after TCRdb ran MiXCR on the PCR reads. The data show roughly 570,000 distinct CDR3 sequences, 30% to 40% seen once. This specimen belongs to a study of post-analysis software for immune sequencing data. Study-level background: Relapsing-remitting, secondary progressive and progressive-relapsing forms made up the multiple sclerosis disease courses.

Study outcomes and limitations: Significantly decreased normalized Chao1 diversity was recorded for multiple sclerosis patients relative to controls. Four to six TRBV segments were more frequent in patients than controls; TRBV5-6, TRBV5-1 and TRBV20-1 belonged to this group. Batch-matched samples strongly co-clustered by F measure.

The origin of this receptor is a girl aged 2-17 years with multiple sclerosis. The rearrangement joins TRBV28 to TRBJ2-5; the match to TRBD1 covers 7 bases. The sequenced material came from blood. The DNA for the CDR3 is TGTGCCAGCAGTTTGTGGGGGACAGACCGCCGGGAGACCCAGTACTTC. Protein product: CASSLWGTDRRETQYF. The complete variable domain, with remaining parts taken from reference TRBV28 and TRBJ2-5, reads DVKVTQSSRYLVKRTGEKVFLECVQDMDHENMFWYRQDPGLGLRLIYFSYDVKMKEKGDIPEGYSVSREKKERFSLILESASTNQTSMYLCASSLWGTDRRETQYFGPGTRLLVL.